The 23 T cell receptor beta chains below all came from one sample that was sequenced in a study of PD-1 blockade in mismatch repair-deficient tumors. Time point described: 10-day in vitro stimulation with candidate neoantigen peptide 5. Some clones are missing from TCRdb's copy, which holds only in-frame ones; the method was immunoSEQ multiplex PCR. The data show about 15,000 clones, approximately 84% seen once. These receptors' targets are unknown. This sample comprised cells cultured in vitro, obtained from a patient treated with pembrolizumab. These receptors were collected from an adult with mismatch repair-deficient cancer.

The V call is TRBV7-9, the J call TRBJ2-1, with 10 nucleotides matching TRBD2. V gave up 5 bases and J gave up 8 bases; unmatched junction bases: 9. The CDR3 length is 15 residues. Per germline, CDR1 SEHNR and CDR2 FQNEAQ (reference sequence). In DNA, the CDR3 is TGTGCCAGCAGCCCTCTAGCGGGAGTACCGTATGAGCAGTTCTTC. This codes for CASSPLAGVPYEQFF.

The chain combines TRBV19 with TRBJ1-2; TRBD1 matches at 7 bases. The CDR3 is 14 residues long. V was clipped by 4 bases and J by 8 bases; unmatched bases: 10. The V gene's germline CDR1 is LNHDA and CDR2 SQIVND (reference sequence). In DNA form, the CDR3 reads TGTGCCAGTAGTACCGGGGGACAGCTTCAGGGCTACACCTTC. Its translation: CASSTGGQLQGYTF.

The chain joins TRBV7-9 to TRBJ1-1, with 9 nucleotides matching TRBD1. The germline CDR1 and CDR2 sequences are SEHNR and FQNEAQ (reference sequence). The CDR3 spans 15 residues. Trimming took 5 bases from V and 4 from J; bases not matched to a gene: 8. The CDR3, as DNA: TGTGCCAGCAGCAGACAGGGGGGCCTTAGCACTGAAGCTTTCTTT. This encodes CASSRQGGLSTEAFF.

The CDR3 loop is CASSPRAGEGNQPQHF. The CDR3 bases are TGTGCCAGCAGCCCACGCGCAGGGGAAGGCAATCAGCCCCAGCATTTT. The J gene is TRBJ1-5, the V gene TRBV7-7, with D perhaps matching TRBD1 (6 bases). The germline CDR1 and CDR2 sequences are SSHAT and FNYEAQ (reference sequence). CDR3 length equals 16 residues. Trimming took off 5 bases at V and 2 bases at J, with 16 bases between the two ends.

This chain uses TRBV5-6 with TRBJ2-1; D not certain. Looked up from germline, CDR1 is SGHDT and CDR2 is YYEEEE. CDR3 length: 15 amino acids. The V end lost 1 base, the J end lost 3 bases, and 11 bases lay between the germline ends. In DNA, the CDR3 is TGTGCCAGCAGCTTGTTCCAGAGGAACTACAATGAGCAGTTCTTC. This gives the protein CASSLFQRNYNEQFF.

This chain links TRBV7-9 with TRBJ1-2; TRBD1 aligns across 7 bases. The CDR3 extends over 15 amino acids. Losses at the gene ends were 5 bases for V and 1 base for J; bases not matched to a gene: 7. Germline CDR1 and CDR2: SEHNR and FQNEAQ (reference sequence). The CDR3 DNA reads TGTGCCAGCAGCCCCCGGACAGGAATTAACTATGGCTACACCTTC. Translating it yields CASSPRTGINYGYTF.

The rearrangement joins TRBV29-1 to TRBJ2-3; D unclear. From germline, CDR1 is SQVTM and CDR2 ANQGSEA. Trimming took off 4 bases at V and 4 bases at J, with 15 bases between the two ends. The CDR3 spans 14 residues. The CDR3 here is CSVGNHLSADTQYF. CDR3 coding DNA: TGCAGCGTTGGCAACCACCTGTCGGCAGATACGCAGTATTTT.

CDR3 DNA: TGTGCCAGCAGCGGGGACCGACTGACCCAGTACTTC. Its protein is CASSGDRLTQYF. The genes are TRBV7-6 and TRBJ2-5, with D tentatively TRBD1 or TRBD2 (5 bases each). V dropped 5 bases and J dropped 7 bases, with 11 bases sitting between them. Germline CDR1 SGHVS, CDR2 FNYEAQ. The CDR3 loop spans 12 amino acids.

Only a few counts were recorded for this clone. The chain recombines TRBV6-4 with TRBJ2-3; 11 bases map to TRBD2. The V gene end was trimmed by 6 bases and the J gene end by 6 bases; junction bases not matched to a gene: 11. CDR1 and CDR2 from the germline V gene are MRHNA and SNTAGT. The CDR3 consists of 16 residues. The CDR3, as DNA: TGTGCCAGCAGCGTACACGGGACTAGCGGATTGGATACGCAGTATTTT. This translates into CASSVHGTSGLDTQYF.

The chain couples TRBV30 to TRBJ2-6; D gene unclear. This CDR3 region has 10 residues. Germline V gene lookup returns CDR1 GTSNPN and CDR2 SVGIG (reference sequence). V was pared by 5 bases and J by 9 bases, with 5 bases between. The CDR3 DNA is TGTGCCTGGGGGCTCAACGTCCTGACTTTC. Translated, it gives CAWGLNVLTF. Full variable domain (missing parts from reference TRBV30 and TRBJ2-6): SQTIHQWPATLVQPVGSPLSLECTVEGTSNPNLYWYRQAAGRGLQLLFYSVGIGQISSEVPQNLSASRPQDRQFILSSKKLLLSDSGFYLCAWGLNVLTFGAGSRLTVL.

This clone appeared a single time. The rearrangement links TRBV19 to TRBJ2-7, with D hard to call. The CDR3 loop spans 15 amino acids. Deletions cut 5 bases from V and 0 bases from J, with 14 bases between. Germline V lookup: CDR1 LNHDA, CDR2 SQIVND (reference sequence). CDR3 bases: TGTGCCAGTAGTCCTCCCTTGGTAAGCTCCTACGAGCAGTACTTC. Its protein product is CASSPPLVSSYEQYF.

The chain joins TRBV6-1 to TRBJ1-5; D gene unclear. V was cut by 4 bases and J by 4 bases, with 14 bases left in between. Per germline, CDR1 MNHNS and CDR2 SASEGT. This CDR3 has 15 residues. The CDR3 protein is CASSVGRVVNQPQHF. The DNA of the CDR3 is TGTGCCAGCAGTGTAGGGAGGGTAGTGAATCAGCCCCAGCATTTT.

The genes are TRBV28 and TRBJ2-1; D gene unclear. Trimming pared 6 bases from V and 8 bases from J, leaving 11 bases between. CDR3 size: 12 residues. Looked up from germline, CDR1 is MDHEN and CDR2 is SYDVKM. CDR3 bases: TGTGCCAGCAGCAACCTGGGCTATGAGCAGTTCTTC. Amino acids: CASSNLGYEQFF.

The V gene is TRBV6-1, the J gene TRBJ2-5; no clear D gene. This CDR3 comprises 12 residues. CDR1 MNHNS and CDR2 SASEGT come from the germline V gene. V shed 6 bases and J shed 6 bases, with 11 bases lying between them. The CDR3 region is CASRPPLQTQYF. The CDR3 bases are TGTGCCAGCAGACCCCCACTCCAGACCCAGTACTTC.

This clone appeared a few times. The V and J genes are TRBV19 and TRBJ2-3, with D possibly matching TRBD2 (5 bases). Trimming cost V 5 bases and J 5 bases, with 17 bases left between them. The V gene's germline CDR1 is LNHDA and CDR2 SQIVND (reference sequence). The CDR3 covers 15 residues. The CDR3 nucleotides are TGTGCCAGTAGTCGGTGGTCTAGCCCCCGAGATACGCAGTATTTT. Protein: CASSRWSSPRDTQYF.

The V gene is TRBV9, the J gene TRBJ2-2; D is unresolved. The CDR3 has 12 residues. Trimming shortened V by 1 base and J by 7 bases, and 5 bases separated the two germline ends. From germline, CDR1 is SGDLS and CDR2 YYNGEE. The CDR3 DNA sequence: TGTGCCAGCAGCGTAACCGACGGGGAGCTGTTTTTT. Protein: CASSVTDGELFF.

CDR3 DNA sequence: TGTGCCAGCAGCTGGACAGGGGCAAACACTGAAGCTTTCTTT. As protein: CASSWTGANTEAFF. The chain joins TRBV7-9 to TRBJ1-1, with 9 positions matching TRBD1. The germline V gene encodes CDR1 SEHNR and CDR2 FQNEAQ (reference sequence). The CDR3 is 14 residues long. J was trimmed by 2 bases and V by 4 bases; bases with no gene match: 2.

This rearrangement joins TRBV9 to TRBJ1-4; D perhaps matches TRBD1 (5 bases). V dropped 5 bases and J dropped 4 bases, with 18 bases sitting between them. From germline, CDR1 is SGDLS and CDR2 YYNGEE. CDR3 length equals 16 residues. CDR3 sequence: CASSEGRRSGNEKLFF. CDR3 nucleotides: TGTGCCAGCAGTGAGGGACGCAGGTCTGGTAATGAAAAACTGTTTTTT.

V usage is TRBV29-1 and J usage is TRBJ1-2; D gene ambiguous. V gave up 0 bases and J gave up 2 bases, with 4 bases separating them. CDR1 and CDR2 (germline): SQVTM, ANQGSEA. The CDR3 is 12 amino acids. The DNA of the CDR3 is TGCAGCGTTGAAGACAGGAACTATGGCTACACCTTC. Residues: CSVEDRNYGYTF.

The V gene is TRBV30, the J gene TRBJ2-5; possibly TRBD1 or TRBD2 for D (6 bases each). Germline assignment: CDR1 GTSNPN and CDR2 SVGIG (reference sequence). The CDR3 extends over 14 amino acids. V was trimmed by 0 bases and J by 1 base, leaving 9 bases between them. CDR3: CAWSVGGSQETQYF. CDR3 bases: TGTGCCTGGAGTGTAGGGGGGTCCCAAGAGACCCAGTACTTC.

The rearrangement uses TRBV28 and TRBJ1-4; D not resolved. Looked up from germline, CDR1 is MDHEN and CDR2 is SYDVKM. Trimming shortened V by 2 bases and J by 4 bases, and 8 bases separated the two germline ends. This CDR3 has 14 residues. The CDR3 region is CASSLHGNNEKLFF. CDR3 nucleotides: TGTGCCAGCAGTTTACACGGGAATAATGAAAAACTGTTTTTT.

The chain recombines TRBV7-2 with TRBJ1-5; D gene ambiguous. Germline V CDR1 and CDR2: SGHTA, FQGNSA. The V and J ends lost 1 base and 2 bases respectively, with 12 bases between them. This CDR3 spans 16 amino acids. The CDR3 coding sequence is TGTGCCAGCAGCTTAGAAGGTTTCTCTGGCAATCAGCCCCAGCATTTT. This encodes CASSLEGFSGNQPQHF.

V and J are TRBV27 and TRBJ2-3; weak D call: TRBD2 (6 bases). Trimming shortened V by 0 bases and J by 3 bases, and 7 bases separated the two germline ends. CDR1 MNHEY and CDR2 SMNVEV come from the germline V gene (reference sequence). The CDR3 has 14 amino acids. For the CDR3, the DNA is TGTGCCAGCAGTTTATCGCGGGGTACAGATACGCAGTATTTT. It translates to CASSLSRGTDTQYF.